This T cell receptor beta chain came from a study of PD-1 blockade in mismatch repair-deficient tumors. Study-wide background: Patients had around 11 mismatch repair-deficient cancer types, all previously treated and progressing. Whole-study results and caveats: Rapid post-treatment expansion, then contraction, generally preceding radiologic response, marked tumor-resident clones.

V trimming: 1 base; J trimming: 2 bases; junction bases outside the gene matches: 9. Germline assignment: CDR1 SGHVS and CDR2 FQNEAQ. The CDR3 is made up of 17 amino acids. The assay was immunoSEQ multiplex PCR, and TCRdb's table has in-frame clones only and misses some. The data show tens of thousands of clones, about 87% seen once. PCR or immunohistochemistry showed mismatch repair deficiency in every enrolled patient. TCR sequencing covered three patients who responded to pembrolizumab. Remarks on this clone: Its antigen is unidentified.

The source of this sequence is an adult with mismatch repair-deficient cancer. This sequence joins TRBV7-8 and TRBJ2-7; 9 bases are a match to TRBD2. The specimen was peripheral blood, collected 52 weeks after starting pembrolizumab. The CDR3 bases are TGTGCCAGCAGCTTAGACCTGCTAGCGGGACCACCCTACGAGCAGTACTTC. Its protein is CASSLDLLAGPPYEQYF.